The 28 T cell receptor beta chains below were found in one sample sequenced in a study of shared clonotypes between healthy human individuals. The table came from immunoSEQ multiplex PCR; TCRdb's copy has only in-frame clones and leaves some out. The repertoire holds around 510,000 clones, with around three quarters as singletons. The sequenced sample was PBMCs. These receptors were taken from a woman between 40 and 55 years old in good health. Some clones in this sample may be carry-over from other donors' samples.

Comment on this clone: Other DNA variants within this sample encode the same CDR3. The chain joins TRBV5-4 to TRBJ2-3; TRBD2 agrees at 9 bases. Trimming cost V 2 bases and J 3 bases; bases outside gene matches: 1. Germline lookup yields CDR1 SGHNT and CDR2 YYREEE (reference sequence). CDR3 size: 14 residues. The CDR3 DNA sequence: TGTGCCAGCAGCTTAGCGGGAGGTACAGATACGCAGTATTTT. Protein: CASSLAGGTDTQYF.

The rearrangement uses TRBV5-1 and TRBJ1-2; a weak D match, TRBD1 (6 bases). The CDR3 totals 13 residues. V was trimmed by 7 bases and J by 8 bases, leaving 18 bases between them. Germline V CDR1 and CDR2: SGHRS, YFSETQ. The CDR3 loop reads CASGEGDSRGYTF. As DNA, the CDR3 is TGCGCCAGCGGGGAGGGGGACTCTAGAGGCTACACCTTC.

The chain has TRBV28 and TRBJ1-2; TRBD1 aligns across 9 bases. Per the germline V gene, CDR1 is MDHEN and CDR2 is SYDVKM. V dropped 4 bases and J dropped 4; count of bases not matched to a gene: 7. The CDR3 length is 15 residues. CDR3 coding DNA: TGTGCCAGCAGTTCTACAGGGGGCTTTAGCTATGGCTACACCTTC. Residues: CASSSTGGFSYGYTF.

This chain links TRBV6-1 with TRBJ2-1, with 8 bases fitting TRBD2. The V gene's germline CDR1 is MNHNS and CDR2 SASEGT. The length of the CDR3 is 15 residues. J lost 6 bases, V lost 1 base, and 5 bases had no gene match. This CDR3 reads CASSEDGLAVNEQFF. The CDR3 bases are TGTGCCAGCAGTGAAGACGGACTAGCTGTCAATGAGCAGTTCTTC.

This clone was detected a few times. This chain uses TRBV5-4 with TRBJ1-1; unclear D gene. The V end lost 2 bases, the J end lost 5 bases, and 13 bases lay between the germline ends. The CDR3 totals 14 residues. Germline CDR1 and CDR2: SGHNT and YYREEE (reference sequence). The CDR3 region is CASSFTELGTEAFF. CDR3 coding DNA: TGTGCCAGCAGCTTTACCGAGTTGGGGACTGAAGCTTTCTTT.

The V call is TRBV11-1, the J call TRBJ1-1; TRBD1 matches at 9 bases. Germline CDR1 SGHAT, CDR2 FQDESV (reference sequence). Trimming removed 5 bases from V and 0 bases from J; junction bases left unmatched: 4. CDR3 length: 15 amino acids. CDR3 sequence: CASSAGQGMNTEAFF. The DNA of the CDR3 is TGTGCCAGCAGCGCGGGACAGGGCATGAACACTGAAGCTTTCTTT.

V usage is TRBV28 and J usage is TRBJ1-1, with TRBD1 matching 8 bases. Germline CDR1 MDHEN, CDR2 SYDVKM. The CDR3 loop spans 14 amino acids. V trimming: 4 bases; J trimming: 1 base; junction bases outside the gene matches: 2. The CDR3 is CASSSDRGNTEAFF. CDR3 nucleotide sequence: TGTGCCAGCAGTTCCGACAGGGGGAACACTGAAGCTTTCTTT.

This clone appeared a single time. The chain carries TRBV9 and TRBJ2-7; 9 bases agree with TRBD2. J gave up 5 bases and V 4 bases, and 7 bases lay outside the gene matches. The length of the CDR3 is 14 residues. CDR1 is SGDLS, CDR2 YYNGEE, per germline. The CDR3 sequence is CASSHLAGSNEQYF. The DNA of the CDR3 is TGTGCCAGCAGCCATCTAGCGGGGTCGAACGAGCAGTACTTC.

This chain links TRBV18 with TRBJ1-1; weak D call: TRBD1 (6 bases). The V gene's germline CDR1 is KGHSH and CDR2 LQKENI. The CDR3 is 13 amino acids. Trimming cost V 3 bases and J 7 bases, with 12 bases left between them. CDR3 sequence reads: CASSPGTLDEAFF. The CDR3 DNA sequence: TGTGCCAGCTCACCCGGGACACTCGATGAAGCTTTCTTT.

This clone was observed a handful of times. The chain uses TRBV30 and TRBJ2-7, with 8 bases identical to TRBD2. The CDR3 totals 14 residues. The germline CDR1 and CDR2 sequences are GTSNPN and SVGIG (reference sequence). V lost 0 bases to trimming and J lost 9 bases; unmatched junction nucleotides: 10. CDR3 loop: CAWSVGLAGVVQYF. The CDR3 DNA reads as TGTGCCTGGAGTGTTGGTCTAGCGGGTGTTGTGCAGTACTTC.

This chain uses TRBV4-1 with TRBJ2-7; D ambiguous. Germline CDR1 MGHRA, CDR2 YSYEKL. V was pared by 3 bases and J by 4 bases, with 10 bases between. This CDR3 has 13 residues. The CDR3 region is CASSHSTAYEQYF. The CDR3 DNA is TGCGCCAGCAGCCATTCGACGGCTTACGAGCAGTACTTC.

The chain joins TRBV5-1 to TRBJ2-5, with D possibly TRBD2 on 6 matching bases. The CDR3 totals 15 residues. The V gene's germline CDR1 is SGHRS and CDR2 YFSETQ. V shed 4 bases and J shed 1 base, with 14 bases lying between them. The chain's CDR3 is CASSQPRGGQETQYF. As DNA, the CDR3 is TGCGCCAGCAGCCAACCGAGGGGAGGCCAAGAGACCCAGTACTTC.

CDR3 amino acids: CASSLVQAGGWADTQYF. The DNA for the CDR3 is TGTGCCAGCAGCTTAGTCCAAGCGGGAGGCTGGGCAGATACGCAGTATTTT. The chain carries TRBV13 and TRBJ2-3; 9 bases match TRBD2. The ends lost 1 base at V and 4 bases at J; junction bases unmatched: 9. Germline values: CDR1 PRHDT, CDR2 FYEKMQ (reference sequence). This CDR3 has 17 residues.

This chain links TRBV18 with TRBJ1-4; TRBD1 is a possible D gene (6 bases). The CDR3 covers 16 residues. V lost 2 bases to trimming and J lost 7 bases, with 17 bases between them. Germline assignment: CDR1 KGHSH and CDR2 LQKENI. CDR3 region: CASSPSPGARREKLFF. CDR3 DNA: TGTGCCAGCTCACCAAGTCCAGGGGCGCGGCGTGAAAAACTGTTTTTT.

This clone was recorded many times. The chain recombines TRBV7-2 with TRBJ2-3; D ambiguous. Germline CDR1 SGHTA, CDR2 FQGNSA. Trimming stripped 4 bases from V and 2 bases from J, with 7 bases between. The CDR3 spans 13 residues. The CDR3 DNA reads TGTGCCAGCAGCTCCCCTAACACAGATACGCAGTATTTT. Translated: CASSSPNTDTQYF.

The chain recombines TRBV19 with TRBJ1-1, with 8 bases lining up with TRBD1. V trimming: 4 bases; J trimming: 6 bases; junction bases outside the gene matches: 7. The CDR3 contains 14 residues. Looked up from germline, CDR1 is LNHDA and CDR2 is SQIVND (reference sequence). CDR3 coding DNA: TGTGCCAGTAGTACACTCCGGACAGGGCCTGAAGCTTTCTTT. Translating it yields CASSTLRTGPEAFF.

This clone was observed once. The chain links TRBV11-3 to TRBJ2-3; D perhaps matches TRBD2 (6 bases). CDR3 size: 14 residues. V was trimmed by 5 bases and J by 4 bases, leaving 13 bases between them. Germline lookup yields CDR1 SGHNT and CDR2 YENEEA. CDR3 DNA sequence: TGTGCCAGCAGCCCCGTTGCGGGGTCAGATACGCAGTATTTT. It specifies CASSPVAGSDTQYF.

The chain employs TRBV9 and TRBJ2-5; 7 nucleotides align to TRBD1. The V segment lost 4 bases and the J segment 3 bases; nucleotides outside the gene matches: 6. CDR3 length: 14 amino acids. Germline loops: CDR1 SGDLS, CDR2 YYNGEE. CDR3 in amino acids: CASSPGQIEETQYF. CDR3 nucleotide sequence: TGTGCCAGCAGCCCGGGACAGATAGAAGAGACCCAGTACTTC.

This chain links TRBV7-9 with TRBJ1-4; a possible D gene is TRBD1 (5 bases). Deletions cut 2 bases from V and 7 bases from J, with 14 bases between. Germline CDR1 and CDR2: SEHNR and FQNEAQ (reference sequence). This CDR3 is built from 15 residues. The CDR3 DNA sequence: TGTGCCAGCAGCTTACATGGGGGAGGATTTGAAAAACTGTTTTTT. Amino acids: CASSLHGGGFEKLFF. Full variable domain (outside the CDR3, taken from reference TRBV7-9 and TRBJ1-4): DTGVSQNPRHKITKRGQNVTFRCDPISEHNRLYWYRQTLGQGPEFLTYFQNEAQLEKSRLLSDRFSAERPKGSFSTLEIQRTEQGDSAMYLCASSLHGGGFEKLFFGSGTQLSVL.

The CDR3 spells CASSFRGSAFF. CDR3 bases: TGTGCCAGCAGCTTTCGGGGGTCCGCTTTCTTT. V gene TRBV5-6 combines with J gene TRBJ1-1; weak D call: TRBD1 (5 bases). This CDR3 has 11 residues. V lost 2 bases, J lost 11 bases, and 10 bases lay in between. CDR1 and CDR2 (germline): SGHDT, YYEEEE. Full variable domain (rest looked up from reference TRBV5-6 and TRBJ1-1): DAGVTQSPTHLIKTRGQQVTLRCSPKSGHDTVSWYQQALGQGPQFIFQYYEEEERQRGNFPDRFSGHQFPNYSSELNVNALLLGDSALYLCASSFRGSAFFGQGTRLTVV.

The chain recombines TRBV27 with TRBJ2-1, with a weak D call TRBD1 (5 bases). Between the trimmed V and J ends, which lost 5 bases and 5 bases, there was a span of 13 bases. The germline V gene has CDR1 MNHEY and CDR2 SMNVEV (reference sequence). This CDR3 has 14 residues. The CDR3 is CASSPYRRDNEQFF. The CDR3 bases are TGTGCCAGCAGTCCTTACCGCAGGGACAATGAGCAGTTCTTC.

The rearrangement links TRBV5-1 to TRBJ2-6, with TRBD2 as a possible D gene (6 bases). Trimming shortened V by 5 bases and J by 4 bases, and 16 bases separated the two germline ends. Looked up from germline, CDR1 is SGHRS and CDR2 is YFSETQ. CDR3 length equals 16 residues. The CDR3 spells CASSTGLGSGANVLTF. CDR3 DNA sequence: TGCGCCAGCAGTACGGGACTTGGTTCCGGGGCCAACGTCCTGACTTTC.

This clone has a handful of counts. The chain carries TRBV2 and TRBJ1-2; the match to TRBD1 covers 7 bases. The germline V gene has CDR1 SNHLY and CDR2 FYNNEI. The CDR3 extends over 13 amino acids. V lost 2 bases, J lost 4 bases, and 1 base stayed unmatched. As DNA, the CDR3 is TGTGCCAGCAGTGAAAACAGGGGCTATGGCTACACCTTC. It is translated as CASSENRGYGYTF.

CDR3 protein: CASSLSDSPYEQYF. The CDR3 DNA is TGTGCCAGCAGTTTATCGGACAGCCCCTACGAGCAGTACTTC. The chain carries TRBV28 and TRBJ2-7, with D perhaps matching TRBD1 (6 bases). The CDR3 consists of 14 residues. The germline gives CDR1 MDHEN, CDR2 SYDVKM. The V and J ends lost 1 base and 2 bases respectively, with 9 bases between them.

CDR3 residues: CASSPRGTSGIGEQFF. In DNA form, the CDR3 reads TGTGCCAGCAGCCCCAGAGGGACTAGCGGGATAGGCGAGCAGTTCTTC. V and J are TRBV7-9 and TRBJ2-1, with 13 nucleotides matching TRBD2. Trimming cost V 5 bases and J 10 bases; bases outside gene matches: 11. The CDR3 is 16 residues long. Germline CDR1 SEHNR, CDR2 FQNEAQ (reference sequence).

This chain joins TRBV20-1 and TRBJ2-5; D may be TRBD1 (6 bases). CDR3 size: 10 residues. Germline values: CDR1 DFQATT, CDR2 SNEGSKA (reference sequence). The germline V and J ends were trimmed by 6 bases and 9 bases, with 11 bases remaining between them. As DNA, the CDR3 is TGCAGTGCCCCCGAGGGGGCCCAGTACTTC. This encodes CSAPEGAQYF.

This chain connects TRBV19 to TRBJ2-5; D remains unclear. Trimming pared 5 bases from V and 2 bases from J, leaving 6 bases between. Germline V gene lookup returns CDR1 LNHDA and CDR2 SQIVND (reference sequence). This CDR3 contains 12 residues. The CDR3 DNA follows: TGTGCCAGTAGTCGCCTACAAGAGACCCAGTACTTC. This translates into CASSRLQETQYF.

Only a few counts were recorded for this clone. V usage is TRBV10-2 and J usage is TRBJ2-7, with 7 bases identical to TRBD1. Germline lookup yields CDR1 WSHSY and CDR2 SAAADI. The CDR3 consists of 15 residues. J gave up 3 bases and V 7 bases, and 12 bases lay outside the gene matches. The CDR3: CASIEGTVGHYEQYF. The CDR3 bases are TGCGCCAGCATTGAAGGGACAGTGGGGCACTACGAGCAGTACTTC.